These 30 T cell receptor beta chains were all obtained from the same sample, sequenced in a study of CD8 T cells in Susac syndrome (dated by TCRdb to between 2019 and 2020). The library came from the immunoSEQ multiplex PCR assay. RNA was extracted using the RNeasy kit, and roughly 0.5 to 1 ug of the RNA was reverse transcribed with random hexamers. In TCRdb, the public reads were trimmed at Q25 with fastp and aligned with MiXCR, with productive beta chains retained. Each entry is one CDR3 protein sequence, shown with its most common DNA and genes. The sample contains about 190,000 distinct CDR3 sequences, roughly 94% of them found a single time. The leading ten clones occupy less than 0.2% of the sample. Source material: CD8+ T cells from PBMCs. The receptors were sampled from a human donor with Susac syndrome.

CDR3 region: CASSQVAGDQFNTQYF. CDR3 nucleotides: TGCGCCAGCAGCCAGGTCGCCGGGGACCAATTTAATACGCAGTATTTT. The gene calls are TRBV4-1 and TRBJ2-3, with D perhaps TRBD1 or TRBD2 (5 bases each). The CDR3 runs to 16 residues. The germline gives CDR1 MGHRA, CDR2 YSYEKL. The V and J ends lost 3 bases and 7 bases respectively, with 20 bases between them.

The chain combines TRBV20-1 with TRBJ2-5; a possible D gene is TRBD2 (6 bases). The CDR3 has 14 residues. V was cut by 3 bases and J by 5 bases, with 16 bases left in between. Germline loops: CDR1 DFQATT, CDR2 SNEGSKA (reference sequence). CDR3 DNA sequence: TGCAGTGCTAGGGACCCCCGAGGGAGGGAGACCCAGTACTTC. It encodes CSARDPRGRETQYF.

J is TRBJ1-4 and V is TRBV30, with D unresolved. The germline V gene encodes CDR1 GTSNPN and CDR2 SVGIG (reference sequence). The CDR3 runs 15 residues. Trimming took off 0 bases at V and 4 bases at J, with 12 bases between the two ends. CDR3 nucleotide sequence: TGTGCCTGGAGTGTATTCGGCGGAAATAATGAAAAACTGTTTTTT. Amino acids: CAWSVFGGNNEKLFF.

This chain links TRBV28 with TRBJ2-5; D unclear. The CDR3 sequence is 15 residues long. The V gene lost 7 bases and the J gene lost 5 bases, with 20 bases spanning the gap. Germline CDR1 MDHEN, CDR2 SYDVKM. The CDR3 sequence: CASTLSEFRLETQYF. The CDR3 coding sequence is TGTGCCAGCACTCTCTCCGAATTTCGTCTGGAGACCCAGTACTTC.

The chain carries TRBV4-1 and TRBJ1-1; 7 bases fit TRBD1. The ends lost 6 bases at V and 1 base at J; junction bases unmatched: 11. This CDR3 has 16 amino acids. CDR1 MGHRA and CDR2 YSYEKL come from the germline V gene. This chain's CDR3 is CASRAGTAIPNTEAFF. CDR3 DNA sequence: TGCGCCAGCAGGGCCGGGACAGCGATCCCGAACACTGAAGCTTTCTTT.

The chain joins TRBV4-1 to TRBJ2-5, with D possibly being TRBD1 or TRBD2 (5 bases each). Germline V gene data show CDR1 as MGHRA and CDR2 as YSYEKL. CDR3 length equals 18 residues. Trimming pared 1 base from V and 1 base from J, leaving 19 bases between. CDR3 sequence: CASSQVPGPGLLQETQYF. The CDR3 nucleotides are TGCGCCAGCAGCCAAGTTCCGGGGCCTGGACTGCTCCAAGAGACCCAGTACTTC.

V and J are TRBV24-1 and TRBJ2-5; D is uncertain. Germline values: CDR1 KGHDR, CDR2 SFDVKD. The V end was cut by 1 base, the J end by 0 bases, with 5 bases between. The CDR3 has 14 amino acids. The CDR3 nucleotides read TGTGCCACCAGTGATTTTGAACACCAAGAGACCCAGTACTTC. Protein sequence: CATSDFEHQETQYF.

The chain combines TRBV7-6 with TRBJ2-2; no clear D. CDR3 size: 13 residues. CDR1 is SGHVS, CDR2 FNYEAQ, per germline. V shed 7 bases and J shed 4 bases, with 10 bases lying between them. Here the CDR3 reads CASKAQITGELFF. The CDR3, as DNA: TGTGCCAGCAAGGCCCAGATCACCGGGGAGCTGTTTTTT.

The gene calls are TRBV30 and TRBJ2-7, with 7 bases lining up with TRBD2. The CDR3 is made up of 16 amino acids. Losses at the gene ends were 0 bases for V and 6 bases for J; bases not matched to a gene: 14. Per the germline V gene, CDR1 is GTSNPN and CDR2 is SVGIG (reference sequence). The CDR3 loop is CAWSVPSYRTRAEQYF. In nucleotides, the CDR3 is TGTGCCTGGAGTGTACCGTCTTACAGGACTAGGGCCGAGCAGTACTTC.

This chain uses TRBV9 with TRBJ2-3; TRBD2 might be the D (6 bases). The CDR3 extends over 16 amino acids. V dropped 4 bases and J dropped 5 bases, with 20 bases sitting between them. In germline, CDR1 is SGDLS, CDR2 YYNGEE. The CDR3 reads CASSKGFSGGQDTQYF. In DNA, the CDR3 is TGTGCCAGCAGCAAGGGATTTAGCGGAGGGCAAGATACGCAGTATTTT.

J is TRBJ2-1 and V is TRBV5-4; the match to TRBD2 covers 11 bases. Trimming at V came to 2 bases and at J to 14 bases, leaving 6 bases not matched to a gene. The germline V gene encodes CDR1 SGHNT and CDR2 YYREEE (reference sequence). This CDR3 has 13 residues. The DNA of the CDR3 is TGTGCCAGCAGCTTTACTGAGACTAGCGGGGAGTTCTTC. This gives the protein CASSFTETSGEFF.

The chain combines TRBV5-4 with TRBJ2-1; D possibly corresponds to TRBD2 (5 bases). V was pared by 4 bases and J by 4 bases, with 15 bases between. Germline V gives CDR1 SGHNT, CDR2 YYREEE (reference sequence). CDR3 length: 15 amino acids. CDR3 region: CASSGSTTRYNEQFF. CDR3 nucleotides: TGTGCCAGCAGCGGGAGCACAACGAGGTACAATGAGCAGTTCTTC.

The chain employs TRBV11-2 and TRBJ2-3, with TRBD1 matching over 7 bases. V lost 1 base and J lost 14; bases outside the gene matches: 6. The germline CDR1 and CDR2 sequences are SGHAT and FQNNGV. This CDR3 has 12 amino acids. The CDR3 protein is CASSLGTGPVYF. Here the CDR3 DNA reads TGTGCCAGCAGCTTAGGGACAGGCCCCGTGTATTTT.

V gene TRBV7-6 combines with J gene TRBJ2-5; the match to TRBD1 covers 10 bases. CDR3 length equals 13 residues. CDR1 SGHVS and CDR2 FNYEAQ come from the germline V gene. V lost 5 bases, J lost 4 bases, and 1 base stayed unmatched. Here the CDR3 reads CASSRDRGETQYF. CDR3 DNA: TGTGCCAGCAGCCGGGACAGGGGAGAGACCCAGTACTTC.

CDR3: CASSAAGQRNYEQYF. The CDR3 DNA follows: TGTGCCAGCAGCGCGGCGGGACAACGCAACTACGAGCAGTACTTC. The chain joins TRBV9 to TRBJ2-7; D is perhaps TRBD1 or TRBD2 (6 bases each). Per germline, CDR1 SGDLS and CDR2 YYNGEE. CDR3 length: 15 amino acids. The V and J ends lost 3 bases and 3 bases respectively, with 16 bases between them.

This chain links TRBV7-9 with TRBJ1-4, with a weak D call TRBD1 (5 bases). V was clipped by 8 bases and J by 8 bases, with 15 bases between them. Germline-derived CDR1 and CDR2 are SEHNR and FQNEAQ (reference sequence). This CDR3 has 13 residues. The CDR3 nucleotides are TGTGCCAGCCGGCGGGGCACCCGGGAAAAACTGTTTTTT. Translating gives CASRRGTREKLFF.

This chain connects TRBV18 to TRBJ1-3; no reliable D call. The CDR3 is made up of 16 amino acids. Trimming cost V 2 bases and J 1 base, with 12 bases left between them. Per germline, CDR1 KGHSH and CDR2 LQKENI. The CDR3 sequence: CASSPGLGSSGNTIYF. Written as DNA, the CDR3 is TGTGCCAGCTCACCAGGATTGGGCAGTTCTGGAAACACCATATATTTT.

J is TRBJ2-1 and V is TRBV12-3 or TRBV12-4, with TRBD2 as a possible D gene (6 bases). Deletions cut 5 bases from V and 9 bases from J, with 14 bases between. The CDR3 contains 13 residues. The CDR3 here is CASSPKGGTEQFF. CDR3 bases: TGTGCCAGCAGTCCTAAAGGAGGGACTGAGCAGTTCTTC.

The chain carries TRBV5-1 and TRBJ2-7, with D perhaps TRBD1 (7 bases). This CDR3 comprises 14 residues. CDR1 and CDR2 (germline): SGHRS, YFSETQ. The germline V and J ends were trimmed by 6 bases and 3 bases, with 16 bases remaining between them. CDR3 loop: CASTWGDRNYEQYF. The CDR3 nucleotides are TGCGCCAGCACCTGGGGGGACAGAAACTACGAGCAGTACTTC.

This chain connects TRBV28 to TRBJ2-4; TRBD1 matches 7 bases. Germline CDR1 is MDHEN and CDR2 is SYDVKM. This CDR3 has 13 residues. Trimming at V came to 7 bases and at J to 7 bases, leaving 7 bases not matched to a gene. The CDR3, as DNA: TGTGCCAGCATTCGACAGGGTACGAACATTCAGTACTTC. Protein sequence: CASIRQGTNIQYF.

V gene TRBV10-3 combines with J gene TRBJ2-7; unclear D gene. V was shortened by 0 bases and J by 3 bases, with 9 bases between the two germline ends. The CDR3 covers 14 residues. Germline CDR1 and CDR2: ENHRY and SYGVKD. The CDR3 DNA is TGTGCCATCAGTGAGTCGGGGAAGATCTACGAGCAGTACTTC. As protein: CAISESGKIYEQYF.

The rearrangement uses TRBV6-5 and TRBJ2-1; TRBD1 matches 7 bases. The V segment lost 11 bases and the J segment 6 bases; nucleotides outside the gene matches: 10. CDR3 length equals 13 residues. Per the germline V gene, CDR1 is MNHEY and CDR2 is SVGAGI. The CDR3 loop is CASGTANVNEQFF. CDR3 sequence (DNA): TGTGCCTCGGGGACAGCGAATGTCAATGAGCAGTTCTTC.

V gene TRBV27 combines with J gene TRBJ2-1; 11 nucleotides match TRBD2. The CDR3 loop spans 16 amino acids. J was trimmed by 4 bases and V by 5 bases; bases with no gene match: 7. CDR1 is MNHEY and CDR2 is SMNVEV in the germline V gene (reference sequence). CDR3: CASSTRLAGIYNEQFF. DNA for the CDR3: TGTGCCAGCAGTACCAGACTAGCGGGGATTTACAATGAGCAGTTCTTC.

The rearrangement uses TRBV7-2 and TRBJ1-1, with 9 bases aligning to TRBD1. CDR1 and CDR2 from the germline V gene are SGHTA and FQGNSA. The CDR3 spans 16 residues. With V trimmed by 4 bases and J by 4 bases, 10 bases remained unmatched. This CDR3 is CASSSTGQGWSTEAFF. As DNA, the CDR3 is TGTGCCAGCAGCTCGACGGGACAGGGTTGGAGCACTGAAGCTTTCTTT.

The V gene is TRBV6-2 or TRBV6-3, the J gene TRBJ1-1, with TRBD1 as a possible D gene (5 bases). From germline, CDR1 is MNHEY and CDR2 SVGEGT. V shed 6 bases and J shed 1 base, with 12 bases lying between them. This CDR3 region has 14 residues. The DNA of the CDR3 is TGTGCCAGCAGACGCCAGGGCACGAACACTGAAGCTTTCTTT. Amino acid sequence: CASRRQGTNTEAFF.

The chain links TRBV27 to TRBJ2-3; the match to TRBD2 covers 10 bases. Trimming at V came to 2 bases and at J to 5 bases, leaving 4 bases not matched to a gene. The CDR3 is made up of 15 amino acids. Germline CDR1 MNHEY, CDR2 SMNVEV (reference sequence). The CDR3 is CASSLRRLAGDTQYF. DNA for the CDR3: TGTGCCAGCAGTTTACGTAGACTAGCGGGAGATACGCAGTATTTT.

In the case of this clonotype: The junction differs from germline at one of its ends, possibly a read error. V is TRBV5-6 and J is TRBJ2-7; possibly TRBD1 for D (5 bases). The CDR3 loop spans 13 amino acids. Per germline, CDR1 SGHDT and CDR2 YYEEEE. CDR3 in amino acids: CVSRAGSSYEQYF. As DNA, the CDR3 is TGTGTCAGCAGGGCAGGATCCTCCTACGAGCAGTACTTC.

The table lists this clonotype with a count of one. This rearrangement joins TRBV9 to TRBJ2-4; D uncertain. Germline V gives CDR1 SGDLS, CDR2 YYNGEE. Trimming took off 0 bases at V and 4 bases at J, with 14 bases between the two ends. The CDR3 totals 16 residues. The CDR3 sequence is CASSVEGSDRKNIQYF. For the CDR3, the DNA is TGTGCCAGCAGCGTAGAGGGATCGGACCGGAAAAACATTCAGTACTTC.

This clonotype was observed a single time. Written as DNA, the CDR3 is TGTGCCAGCAGCTTAGTAGGTGAAAAACTGTTTTTT. This codes for CASSLVGEKLFF. This chain connects TRBV13 to TRBJ1-4; no definite D call. Trimming cost V 1 base and J 7 bases, with 4 bases left between them. In germline, CDR1 is PRHDT, CDR2 FYEKMQ (reference sequence). The CDR3 is made up of 12 amino acids.

The chain joins TRBV25-1 to TRBJ2-1; 12 bases map to TRBD2. In germline, CDR1 is MGHDK, CDR2 SYGVNS. The CDR3 runs 14 residues. V was clipped by 7 bases and J by 8 bases; unmatched bases: 6. The CDR3 loop is CASKTSGRMYEQFF. The DNA for the CDR3 is TGTGCCAGCAAAACTAGCGGGAGGATGTATGAGCAGTTCTTC.